This TCR beta chain was retrieved from a study of T cells after yellow fever vaccination. 5'RACE template switching added a universal primer site and UMIs to TCR cDNA. Using its own MiXCR run on the 5' RACE reads, TCRdb lists one record per CDR3 protein. The table has some 120,000 distinct CDR3 sequences, 12% to 15% seen once; the top ten hold roughly 43%. Germline CDR1 is SGHTA and CDR2 is FQGNSA. The ends were cut back, 7 bases at V and 7 bases at J, with 16 bases in the middle. This CDR3 region has 13 residues. Overall study results and limits: Peaking on day 5 versus 15, the secondary response was faster but weaker.

This clonotype turned up a few times. As yet, its antigen is unknown. The rearrangement links TRBV7-2 to TRBJ1-2, with D possibly TRBD1 on 6 matching bases. This material consisted of CD8+ T cells sorted from PBMCs, taken 5 days after the yellow fever booster vaccination. The origin of this receptor is a man between 18 and 29 years old who received the YFV17D yellow fever vaccine. The CDR3: CASIGGGLGGYTF. CDR3 nucleotides: TGTGCCAGCATCGGGGGGGGGCTCGGTGGCTACACCTTC.